This T cell receptor (beta chain) was sequenced during a study of breast tumors, draining lymph nodes, adjacent tissues. This clonotype showed up many times. Its specificity is not known. The germline gives CDR1 SGHNT, CDR2 YENEEA. This CDR3 has 13 amino acids. Trimming cost V 1 base and J 7 bases, with 11 bases left between them. MiXCR, run by TCRdb on the multiplex PCR reads, gives a single entry per CDR3 protein. Here the sample spans 30,000 to 40,000 distinct CDR3 sequences, approximately 37% being singletons. Whole-study results and caveats: Most tumor T cells seemingly derive from lymph node, then expand in tumor. The lymph node origin of tumor T cells was framed as consistent with a hypothesis, not demonstrated. Tumor TCR diversity was below lymph nodes but above nontumor tissue. Compared with basal-like, luminal-like tumors shared significantly more repertoire with nontumor tissue.

The source of this sequence is a female donor with breast cancer. Some clones in this sample may be carry-over from other donors' samples. Material: breast tumor tissue. The chain carries TRBV11-3 and TRBJ2-7; no reliable D call. The CDR3 loop is CASSLVGVGEQYF. The CDR3 DNA reads TGTGCCAGCAGCTTAGTTGGGGTTGGAGAGCAGTACTTC.